Each of the 24 T cell receptor beta chains below was sequenced from the same sample in a study of blood T cell repertoires in COVID-19. Clones were read by immunoSEQ multiplex PCR, and TCRdb kept only the in-frame ones, dropping some. The table has some 130,000 clones, about 72% seen once; the top ten hold around 9.9%. The sample comprised peripheral blood. Source of these receptors: a man aged 55 to 69 who had recovered from COVID-19.

This chain joins TRBV14 and TRBJ1-6, with D possibly matching TRBD1 (5 bases). V was trimmed by 9 bases and J by 7 bases, leaving 13 bases between them. Germline V lookup: CDR1 SGHDN, CDR2 FVKESK. There are 13 residues in the CDR3. The CDR3: CASQGMRNSPLHF. In DNA, the CDR3 is TGTGCCAGTCAGGGTATGAGGAATTCACCCCTCCACTTT.

The chain combines TRBV28 with TRBJ1-1, with a possible D match to TRBD1 (5 bases). The V gene lost 1 base and the J gene lost 1 base, with 10 bases spanning the gap. Germline V lookup: CDR1 MDHEN, CDR2 SYDVKM. The CDR3 consists of 15 residues. CDR3 bases: TGTGCCAGCAGTTTATCCCCCACAGGGAACACTGAAGCTTTCTTT. Protein: CASSLSPTGNTEAFF. Filled out from reference TRBV28 and TRBJ1-1, the complete variable domain reads DVKVTQSSRYLVKRTGEKVFLECVQDMDHENMFWYRQDPGLGLRLIYFSYDVKMKEKGDIPEGYSVSREKKERFSLILESASTNQTSMYLCASSLSPTGNTEAFFGQGTRLTVV.

This clone was observed a few times. The chain combines TRBV13 with TRBJ1-3, with 9 bases aligning to TRBD1. Germline-derived CDR1 and CDR2 are PRHDT and FYEKMQ (reference sequence). With 3 bases clipped from V and 3 bases from J, the junction kept 6 bases outside the gene matches. The CDR3 is 16 amino acids. This CDR3 reads CASSFPGTGFGNTIYF. The CDR3 DNA follows: TGTGCCAGCAGCTTCCCCGGGACAGGGTTTGGAAACACCATATATTTT.

V and J are TRBV27 and TRBJ2-3; 7 bases match TRBD2. Germline V gene lookup returns CDR1 MNHEY and CDR2 SMNVEV (reference sequence). With V trimmed by 2 bases and J by 0 bases, 5 bases remained unmatched. The CDR3 covers 16 residues. CDR3 protein: CASSLMGGGSTDTQYF. The CDR3 DNA is TGTGCCAGCAGTTTAATGGGGGGGGGAAGCACAGATACGCAGTATTTT.

The chain carries TRBV12-3 or TRBV12-4 and TRBJ1-6; TRBD1 aligns across 7 bases. This CDR3 has 13 amino acids. V was pared by 4 bases and J by 7 bases, with 1 base of the junction left unmatched. The DNA of the CDR3 is TGTGCCAGCAGTTCCAGGGGGAATTCACCCCTCCACTTT. Its translation is CASSSRGNSPLHF.

The table lists this clone with a count of one. This chain joins TRBV19 and TRBJ1-5; 10 nucleotides line up with TRBD1. The CDR3 runs 18 residues. Germline lookup yields CDR1 LNHDA and CDR2 SQIVND (reference sequence). V lost 5 bases, J lost 1 base, and 11 bases stayed unmatched. The CDR3 is CASSLGTGAGWSNQPQHF. CDR3 bases: TGTGCCAGTAGTCTAGGGACAGGGGCGGGTTGGAGCAATCAGCCCCAGCATTTT. The full variable domain, its missing parts supplied by reference TRBV19 and TRBJ1-5, is DGGITQSPKYLFRKEGQNVTLSCEQNLNHDAMYWYRQDPGQGLRLIYYSQIVNDFQKGDIAEGYSVSREKKESFPLTVTSAQKNPTAFYLCASSLGTGAGWSNQPQHFGDGTRLSIL.

This chain links TRBV4-1 with TRBJ2-7, with 9 bases identical to TRBD2. Trimming removed 1 base from V and 6 bases from J; junction bases left unmatched: 7. The germline V gene has CDR1 MGHRA and CDR2 YSYEKL. The CDR3 is 15 amino acids. CDR3 DNA sequence: TGCGCCAGCAGCCAAGGAGCAGCGGGAGGACCCGAGCAGTACTTC. Translating gives CASSQGAAGGPEQYF.

This rearrangement joins TRBV28 to TRBJ1-5, with 9 bases fitting TRBD1. The CDR3 runs 14 residues. J was trimmed by 6 bases and V by 6 bases; bases with no gene match: 6. Germline V gene sequence: CDR1 MDHEN, CDR2 SYDVKM. CDR3 in amino acids: CASSLQGAIQPQHF. CDR3 DNA: TGTGCCAGCAGCCTACAGGGGGCGATTCAGCCCCAGCATTTT.

The chain links TRBV4-2 to TRBJ2-5, with 8 bases matching TRBD2. Germline CDR1 LGHNA, CDR2 YNFKEQ. This CDR3 has 15 residues. The trim removed 2 bases at V and 4 bases at J, leaving 6 bases unmatched. CDR3 amino acids: CASSQQRGSGETQYF. The CDR3 DNA reads TGTGCCAGCAGCCAACAGCGGGGGTCGGGAGAGACCCAGTACTTC.

V usage is TRBV6-1 and J usage is TRBJ1-1, with D unresolved. The CDR3 extends over 13 amino acids. Germline V lookup: CDR1 MNHNS, CDR2 SASEGT. V lost 8 bases and J lost 1, with 11 bases in between. The chain's CDR3 is CASLPAGNTEAFF. The DNA for the CDR3 is TGTGCCAGCCTTCCGGCAGGGAACACTGAAGCTTTCTTT.

The CDR3 region has the DNA TGTGCCAGTAGTATCAGCCCAGGGGTCTCCTACAATGAGCAGTTCTTC. Encoded protein: CASSISPGVSYNEQFF. V gene TRBV19 combines with J gene TRBJ2-1, with D possibly matching TRBD1 (6 bases). Per germline, CDR1 LNHDA and CDR2 SQIVND (reference sequence). V lost 3 bases to trimming and J lost 0 bases, with 12 bases between them. This CDR3 is built from 16 residues.

The rearrangement links TRBV4-1 to TRBJ1-5, with 8 bases lining up with TRBD1. J was trimmed by 3 bases and V by 0 bases; bases with no gene match: 7. CDR1 and CDR2 from the germline V gene are MGHRA and YSYEKL. This CDR3 spans 17 amino acids. Here the CDR3 reads CASSQDRGDRINQPQHF. In nucleotides, the CDR3 is TGCGCCAGCAGCCAAGATCGTGGGGACAGGATCAATCAGCCCCAGCATTTT.

The chain carries TRBV6-5 and TRBJ2-5; D perhaps matches TRBD1 (5 bases). The CDR3 runs to 13 residues. The germline V gene has CDR1 MNHEY and CDR2 SVGAGI. The V gene lost 2 bases and the J gene lost 3 bases, with 7 bases spanning the gap. As DNA, the CDR3 is TGTGCCAGCAGTTACGGCAGGGAAGAGACCCAGTACTTC. Translating it yields CASSYGREETQYF.

This clone was seen just once. This sequence joins TRBV3-1 (or the pseudogene TRBV3-2) and TRBJ2-7; 8 bases fit TRBD2. Per germline, CDR1 LGHDT and CDR2 YNNKEL (reference sequence). J lost 4 bases, V lost 0 bases, and 5 bases had no gene match. The CDR3 extends over 15 amino acids. As DNA, the CDR3 is TGTGCCAGCAGCCAAGATCGGGGGGGGGCTTACGAGCAGTACTTC. It encodes CASSQDRGGAYEQYF.

This chain uses TRBV28 with TRBJ1-2; no reliable D call. Germline values: CDR1 MDHEN, CDR2 SYDVKM. Trimming pared 3 bases from V and 4 bases from J, leaving 6 bases between. The CDR3 consists of 12 residues. The CDR3 here is CASSLAAYGYTF. The CDR3 DNA reads as TGTGCCAGCAGTTTGGCGGCCTATGGCTACACCTTC.

The count of this clone is one. The chain joins TRBV19 to TRBJ1-1; 9 bases agree with TRBD1. The CDR3 is 14 amino acids. Trimming at V came to 7 bases and at J to 2 bases, leaving 5 bases not matched to a gene. Germline V gives CDR1 LNHDA, CDR2 SQIVND (reference sequence). CDR3 residues: CASNLGQGNTEAFF. In DNA, the CDR3 is TGTGCCAGTAATCTGGGACAGGGCAACACTGAAGCTTTCTTT.

This clone has a count of ten or more. The chain employs TRBV28 and TRBJ2-7, with 8 bases lining up with TRBD1. V shed 5 bases, J shed 3 bases, and the junction held 9 bases outside the gene matches. Germline assignment: CDR1 MDHEN and CDR2 SYDVKM. The CDR3 loop spans 15 amino acids. In DNA, the CDR3 is TGTGCCAGCAGTGGGGTGGACAGGGTGCTCTACGAGCAGTACTTC. It is translated as CASSGVDRVLYEQYF.

This clone was detected ten times or more. The chain joins TRBV2 to TRBJ1-5; D not certain. Trimming removed 3 bases at V and 6 bases at J, with 12 bases between. Germline V CDR1 and CDR2: SNHLY, FYNNEI. This CDR3 is 14 amino acids long. The CDR3 nucleotides read TGTGCCAGCAGTGACGAACTCTCGGGTCAGCCCCAGCATTTT. Protein: CASSDELSGQPQHF.

This chain uses TRBV7-2 with TRBJ1-2; D is unresolved. The CDR3 extends over 12 amino acids. V dropped 6 bases and J dropped 8 bases, with 13 bases sitting between them. The V gene's germline CDR1 is SGHTA and CDR2 FQGNSA. The CDR3 DNA follows: TGTGCCAGCAGTTTTGACCGGAGGGGCTACACCTTC. Its protein product is CASSFDRRGYTF. The whole variable domain, remainder taken from reference TRBV7-2 and TRBJ1-2, is GAGVSQSPSNKVTEKGKDVELRCDPISGHTALYWYRQSLGQGLEFLIYFQGNSAPDKSGLPSDRFSAERTGGSVSTLTIQRTQQEDSAVYLCASSFDRRGYTFGSGTRLTVV.

A note on this clone: Other DNA sequences in the same sample also yield this CDR3. The chain uses TRBV5-5 and TRBJ1-5; TRBD1 matches 9 bases. The CDR3 is 15 residues long. CDR1 is SGHKS and CDR2 is YYEKEE in the germline V gene (reference sequence). Trimming at V came to 4 bases and at J to 0 bases, leaving 2 bases not matched to a gene. The CDR3 here is CASSRTGVSNQPQHF. The CDR3 coding sequence is TGTGCCAGCAGCAGGACAGGGGTTAGCAATCAGCCCCAGCATTTT.

The chain has TRBV6-9 and TRBJ1-3; 9 bases agree with TRBD1. Germline loops: CDR1 MNHGY, CDR2 SVAAGI. There are 18 residues in the CDR3. The trim removed 4 bases at V and 0 bases at J, leaving 10 bases unmatched. The CDR3 region is CASSFLTGGPFSGNTIYF. CDR3 in DNA: TGTGCCAGCAGTTTCCTCACAGGGGGCCCCTTCTCTGGAAACACCATATATTTT.

This chain joins TRBV12-3 or TRBV12-4 and TRBJ1-5, with TRBD1 as a possible D gene (6 bases). Trimming left V 6 bases short and J 4 bases short, with 10 bases between. This CDR3 is 13 amino acids long. In DNA form, the CDR3 reads TGTGCCAGCAGAACGACAGGAAATCAGCCCCAGCATTTT. Its protein product is CASRTTGNQPQHF.

This chain joins TRBV7-2 and TRBJ2-1; possibly TRBD2 for D (5 bases). V dropped 1 base and J dropped 7 bases, with 17 bases sitting between them. Germline CDR1 SGHTA, CDR2 FQGNSA. The CDR3 extends over 16 amino acids. CDR3 residues: CASSLGGSGLGNEQFF. Written as DNA, the CDR3 is TGTGCCAGCAGCTTAGGAGGGTCCGGGTTGGGGAATGAGCAGTTCTTC.

V usage is TRBV11-2 and J usage is TRBJ1-1, with no clear D. V shed 3 bases and J shed 5 bases, with 10 bases lying between them. Germline CDR1 and CDR2: SGHAT and FQNNGV. This CDR3 has 13 residues. CDR3 DNA sequence: TGTGCCAGCAGCTTGGGTCGGGATACTGAAGCTTTCTTT. It codes for CASSLGRDTEAFF.